Shown below are 7 T cell receptor beta chains from a single sample sequenced in a study of identical twins (dated by TCRdb to 2016 to 2017). Libraries were built with 5' RACE. The data were produced on an Illumina HiSeq 2000. TCRdb reprocessing: public reads trimmed at Q25 with fastp, clones called with MiXCR, in-frame beta chains kept. Each entry merges the rows of one CDR3 protein and shows their most common DNA and genes. The sample includes about 200,000 distinct CDR3 sequences, with under 10% observed a single time. The top ten constitute approximately 2% of the sample. A further study also used this sample, focusing on yellow fever vaccine responses in identical twins.

The sample taken for sequencing was memory (CD45RO+) T cells sorted from blood. The sample's cell subset or site label, in plain terms: CD45RO+ enriched T cells. The receptors derive from a young woman in good health.

This clonotype occurred a few times. CDR3: CASSLGRTDPTDTQYF. The CDR3 coding sequence is TGCGCCAGCAGCTTGGGGCGGACGGATCCCACAGATACGCAGTATTTT. The chain joins TRBV5-1 to TRBJ2-3; D is ambiguous. Trimming removed 0 bases from V and 2 bases from J, with 13 bases in between. The germline V gene has CDR1 SGHRS and CDR2 YFSETQ. The CDR3 is made up of 16 amino acids.

The chain couples TRBV2 to TRBJ1-2, with TRBD1 identical over 9 bases. J lost 7 bases, V lost 6 bases, and 9 bases had no gene match. The CDR3 length is 14 residues. Per the germline V gene, CDR1 is SNHLY and CDR2 is FYNNEI. This CDR3 is CASRDRGGFGGYTF. The CDR3 nucleotides read TGTGCCAGCAGGGACAGGGGTGGATTCGGTGGCTACACCTTC.

This clonotype was counted many times. V is TRBV12-3 or TRBV12-4 and J is TRBJ2-2; 8 bases align to TRBD1. The CDR3 covers 15 residues. V shed 6 bases, J shed 5 bases, and the junction held 8 bases outside the gene matches. This CDR3 reads CASRPQGARTGELFF. CDR3 DNA sequence: TGTGCCAGCAGGCCGCAGGGGGCGCGGACCGGGGAGCTGTTTTTT.

This sequence joins TRBV10-3 and TRBJ2-2; D uncertain. Germline-derived CDR1 and CDR2 are ENHRY and SYGVKD. The CDR3 runs to 13 residues. Trimming left V 6 bases short and J 8 bases short, with 13 bases between. This CDR3 reads CAISQSPLGELFF. As DNA, the CDR3 is TGTGCCATCAGCCAATCCCCTTTGGGGGAGCTGTTTTTT.

The chain uses TRBV4-2 and TRBJ2-1; 9 bases fit TRBD1. This CDR3 contains 17 residues. The germline V gene encodes CDR1 LGHNA and CDR2 YNFKEQ. The junction had 3 bases not matched to a gene; V was cut back by 0 bases and J by 0 bases. This CDR3 is CASSQDLDRGSYNEQFF. CDR3 DNA sequence: TGTGCCAGCAGCCAAGATTTGGACAGGGGCTCCTACAATGAGCAGTTCTTC.

The V call is TRBV30, the J call TRBJ1-5; 9 positions match TRBD1. Germline-derived CDR1 and CDR2 are GTSNPN and SVGIG (reference sequence). The V gene end was trimmed by 1 base and the J gene end by 4 bases; junction bases not matched to a gene: 5. The CDR3 contains 15 residues. CDR3 DNA sequence: TGTGCCTGGAGTGGGGGGACAGGGAGGAATCAGCCCCAGCATTTT. Translating it yields CAWSGGTGRNQPQHF.

V usage is TRBV20-1 and J usage is TRBJ2-1; TRBD2 aligns across 8 bases. Trimming at V came to 3 bases and at J to 0 bases, leaving 4 bases not matched to a gene. The CDR3 contains 15 residues. Germline V gives CDR1 DFQATT, CDR2 SNEGSKA (reference sequence). The CDR3 DNA reads as TGCAGTGCTAGGGGACTAGAGAGCTCCTACAATGAGCAGTTCTTC. Its translation: CSARGLESSYNEQFF.